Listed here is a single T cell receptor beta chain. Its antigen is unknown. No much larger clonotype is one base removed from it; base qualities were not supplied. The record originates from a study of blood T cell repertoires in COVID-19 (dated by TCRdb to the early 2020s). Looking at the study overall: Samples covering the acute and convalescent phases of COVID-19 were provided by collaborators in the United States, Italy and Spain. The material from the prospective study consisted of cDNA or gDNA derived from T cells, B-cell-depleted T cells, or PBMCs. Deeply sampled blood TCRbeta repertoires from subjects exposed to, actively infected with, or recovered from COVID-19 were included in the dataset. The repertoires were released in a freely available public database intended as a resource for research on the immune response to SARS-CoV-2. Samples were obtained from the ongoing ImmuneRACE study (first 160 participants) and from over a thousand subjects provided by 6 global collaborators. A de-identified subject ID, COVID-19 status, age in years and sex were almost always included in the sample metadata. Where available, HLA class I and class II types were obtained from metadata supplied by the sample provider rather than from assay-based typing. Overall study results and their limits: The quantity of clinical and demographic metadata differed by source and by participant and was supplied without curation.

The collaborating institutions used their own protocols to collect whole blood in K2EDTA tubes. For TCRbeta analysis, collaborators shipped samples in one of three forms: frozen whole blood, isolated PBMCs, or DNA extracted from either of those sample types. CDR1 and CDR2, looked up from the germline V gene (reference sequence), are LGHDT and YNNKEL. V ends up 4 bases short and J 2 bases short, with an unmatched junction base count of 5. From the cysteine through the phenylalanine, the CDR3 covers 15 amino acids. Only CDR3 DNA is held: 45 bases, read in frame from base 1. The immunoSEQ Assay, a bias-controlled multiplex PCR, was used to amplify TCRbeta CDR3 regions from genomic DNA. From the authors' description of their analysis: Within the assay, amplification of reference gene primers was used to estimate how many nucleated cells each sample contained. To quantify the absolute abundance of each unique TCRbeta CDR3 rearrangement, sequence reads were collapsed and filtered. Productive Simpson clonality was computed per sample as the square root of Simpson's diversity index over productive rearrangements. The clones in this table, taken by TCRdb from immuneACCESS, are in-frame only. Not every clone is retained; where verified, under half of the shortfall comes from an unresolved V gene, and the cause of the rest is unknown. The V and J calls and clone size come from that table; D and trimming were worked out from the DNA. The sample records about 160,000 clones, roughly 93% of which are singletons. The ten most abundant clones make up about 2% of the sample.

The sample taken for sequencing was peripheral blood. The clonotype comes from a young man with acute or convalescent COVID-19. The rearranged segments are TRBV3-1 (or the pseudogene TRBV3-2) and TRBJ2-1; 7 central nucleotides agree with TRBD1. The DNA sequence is TGTGCCAGCAGCCCGACCGGGACAGCCTACAATGAGCAGTTCTTC. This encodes CASSPTGTAYNEQFF.